The 26 T cell receptor beta chains listed next were all sequenced from one sample in a study of cytomegalovirus exposure and HLA in healthy donors. PCR involved 60 Vbeta and 13 Jbeta primers. TCRdb's copy holds only in-frame clones and misses some; the assay was immunoSEQ multiplex PCR. The sample holds 95,000 to 150,000 clones; over 70% are singletons and the top ten take roughly 3.5%. Sequences were obtained from PBMCs. These TCRs come from a woman between 50 and 59 years old in good health and CMV-seronegative.

This clone turned up a few times. The chain has TRBV7-9 and TRBJ2-2, with D possibly TRBD2 on 5 matching bases. Trimming pared 5 bases from V and 4 bases from J, leaving 17 bases between. Germline loops: CDR1 SEHNR, CDR2 FQNEAQ (reference sequence). The CDR3 spans 16 residues. In DNA form, the CDR3 reads TGTGCCAGCAGCCCCCGGGATGCTCCTATCACCGGGGAGCTGTTTTTT. Encoded protein: CASSPRDAPITGELFF.

This sequence joins TRBV11-2 and TRBJ2-7; D might be TRBD2 (5 bases). This CDR3 is built from 13 residues. Germline assignment: CDR1 SGHAT and CDR2 FQNNGV. Trimming cost V 2 bases and J 4 bases, with 9 bases left between them. The CDR3 spells CASSLQTSYEQYF. The CDR3 nucleotides are TGTGCCAGCAGCTTACAAACTAGTTACGAGCAGTACTTC.

This clone was detected once. The chain joins TRBV6-5 to TRBJ2-4, with D perhaps matching TRBD1 (6 bases). CDR3 length: 14 amino acids. V lost 8 bases and J lost 7, with 18 bases in between. Germline V gene sequence: CDR1 MNHEY, CDR2 SVGAGI. The CDR3 protein is CASQRMGARNIQYF. For the CDR3, the DNA is TGTGCCAGCCAGAGAATGGGGGCGCGGAACATTCAGTACTTC.

The V and J genes are TRBV2 and TRBJ1-1; D unclear. The CDR3 consists of 13 residues. Trimming pared 3 bases from V and 1 base from J, leaving 6 bases between. Per germline, CDR1 SNHLY and CDR2 FYNNEI. In DNA form, the CDR3 reads TGTGCCAGCAGTGACGAGGCGAACACTGAAGCTTTCTTT. Encoded protein: CASSDEANTEAFF.

With regard to this clone: The sample holds other DNA sequences that translate to the same CDR3. The chain links TRBV15 to TRBJ2-5; D may be TRBD1 (6 bases). The CDR3 consists of 15 residues. The V end was cut by 5 bases, the J end by 1 base, with 14 bases between. The germline gives CDR1 LNHNV, CDR2 YYDKDF (reference sequence). DNA for the CDR3: TGTGCCACCAGCCGCCCTACAGGGCCCCAAGAGACCCAGTACTTC. This sequence encodes CATSRPTGPQETQYF.

The chain recombines TRBV27 with TRBJ2-3, with 7 bases identical to TRBD2. In germline, CDR1 is MNHEY, CDR2 SMNVEV (reference sequence). The J segment lost 0 bases and the V segment lost 4 bases, leaving 7 bases of the junction unmatched. CDR3 length equals 16 residues. As DNA, the CDR3 is TGTGCCAGCAGTTCCAATCTAGCGGCTAGCACAGATACGCAGTATTTT. It translates to CASSSNLAASTDTQYF.

The rearrangement uses TRBV5-1 and TRBJ2-2; D possibly corresponds to TRBD1 (6 bases). The germline gives CDR1 SGHRS, CDR2 YFSETQ. The CDR3 is 14 residues long. The V and J ends lost 0 bases and 6 bases respectively, with 9 bases between them. CDR3 nucleotides: TGCGCCAGCAGCTTGGAGCAGGGGCCCGGGGAGCTGTTTTTT. Protein: CASSLEQGPGELFF.

The rearrangement links TRBV13 to TRBJ2-7, with 10 bases matching TRBD2. V lost 0 bases and J lost 4; bases outside the gene matches: 12. CDR1 is PRHDT and CDR2 is FYEKMQ in the germline V gene (reference sequence). The CDR3 consists of 18 residues. CDR3 sequence reads: CASSLGRGTSEVSYEQYF. The CDR3 nucleotides read TGTGCCAGCAGCTTAGGCCGCGGGACTAGCGAGGTATCTTACGAGCAGTACTTC. Full variable domain (rest looked up from reference TRBV13 and TRBJ2-7): AAGVIQSPRHLIKEKRETATLKCYPIPRHDTVYWYQQGPGQDPQFLISFYEKMQSDKGSIPDRFSAQQFSDYHSELNMSSLELGDSALYFCASSLGRGTSEVSYEQYFGPGTRLTVT.

The chain couples TRBV6-5 to TRBJ1-5; TRBD1 matches 8 bases. This CDR3 has 15 residues. Germline V gene sequence: CDR1 MNHEY, CDR2 SVGAGI. The trim removed 6 bases at V and 6 bases at J, leaving 10 bases unmatched. CDR3 in DNA: TGTGCCAGCAGCCCCAGAACAGGGGGGACTCAGCCCCAGCATTTT. It encodes CASSPRTGGTQPQHF.

The chain employs TRBV9 and TRBJ2-3; D is uncertain. CDR1 and CDR2 (germline): SGDLS, YYNGEE. V was trimmed by 0 bases and J by 0 bases, leaving 8 bases between them. The CDR3 length is 15 residues. The chain's CDR3 is CASSVDRASTDTQYF. For the CDR3, the DNA is TGTGCCAGCAGCGTAGACCGAGCGAGCACAGATACGCAGTATTTT.

This clone has only one observation. This chain joins TRBV30 and TRBJ1-1, with TRBD1 identical over 8 bases. The germline gives CDR1 GTSNPN, CDR2 SVGIG (reference sequence). This CDR3 spans 14 amino acids. Losses at the gene ends were 1 base for V and 5 bases for J; bases not matched to a gene: 6. CDR3 residues: CAWSAGQGGTEAFF. As DNA, the CDR3 is TGTGCCTGGAGTGCTGGACAGGGAGGAACTGAAGCTTTCTTT.

CDR3 nucleotide sequence: TGTGCCAGCAGTTCGCGAAGAGCGGGTCAAGAAGCTTTCTTT. It yields the protein CASSSRRAGQEAFF. The chain has TRBV6-5 and TRBJ1-1; no clear D. CDR1 and CDR2 (germline): MNHEY, SVGAGI. With 4 bases removed from V and 8 bases from J, the gap between germline ends came to 17 bases. CDR3 length equals 14 residues.

A few counts support this clone. J is TRBJ2-5 and V is TRBV2, with 8 bases aligning to TRBD1. Germline V gives CDR1 SNHLY, CDR2 FYNNEI. The CDR3 runs to 14 residues. With 6 bases clipped from V and 5 bases from J, the junction kept 8 bases outside the gene matches. Here the CDR3 reads CASRPTGQAETQYF. The CDR3 DNA reads TGTGCCAGCAGGCCAACGGGACAGGCGGAGACCCAGTACTTC.

The gene calls are TRBV27 and TRBJ2-5, with a possible D match to TRBD1 (6 bases). This CDR3 contains 13 residues. Germline loops: CDR1 MNHEY, CDR2 SMNVEV (reference sequence). The V end was cut by 4 bases, the J end by 4 bases, with 10 bases between. CDR3 nucleotide sequence: TGTGCCAGCAGTTCCCCGGACAGAGAGACCCAGTACTTC. This translates into CASSSPDRETQYF.

The chain carries TRBV2 and TRBJ2-1; D is perhaps TRBD2 (6 bases). This CDR3 is 14 amino acids long. V lost 11 bases and J 6 bases, leaving 20 bases between the germline ends. Germline V CDR1 and CDR2: SNHLY, FYNNEI. DNA for the CDR3: TGTGCCGGCGCCCTGGGGGGAAGAAGCAATGAGCAGTTCTTC. This encodes CAGALGGRSNEQFF. The full variable domain, rest sourced from reference TRBV2 and TRBJ2-1, is EPEVTQTPSHQVTQMGQEVILRCVPISNHLYFYWYRQILGQKVEFLVSFYNNEISEKSEIFDDQFSVERPDGSNFTLKIRSTKLEDSAMYFCAGALGGRSNEQFFGPGTRLTVL.

The chain uses TRBV6-1 and TRBJ2-1, with D possibly matching TRBD1 (6 bases). CDR3 length: 13 amino acids. CDR1 and CDR2 (germline): MNHNS, SASEGT. V dropped 4 bases and J dropped 7 bases, with 11 bases sitting between them. The CDR3 reads CASSVQGLNEQFF. The CDR3, as DNA: TGTGCCAGCAGTGTACAGGGTTTAAATGAGCAGTTCTTC.

This clone was counted only a few times. The rearrangement links TRBV6-5 to TRBJ1-4; D is undetermined. V dropped 7 bases and J dropped 0 bases, with 6 bases sitting between them. From germline, CDR1 is MNHEY and CDR2 SVGAGI. CDR3 length: 13 amino acids. Here the CDR3 DNA reads TGTGCCAGCATGCGAACAACTAATGAAAAACTGTTTTTT. As protein: CASMRTTNEKLFF.

J is TRBJ2-5 and V is TRBV30, with a weak D call TRBD2 (6 bases). Per germline, CDR1 GTSNPN and CDR2 SVGIG (reference sequence). Trimming took 0 bases from V and 11 from J, leaving 16 bases between them. This CDR3 contains 13 residues. CDR3 loop: CAWSVEWRGKQYF. The CDR3, as DNA: TGTGCCTGGAGTGTAGAGTGGCGGGGCAAGCAGTACTTC.

This chain links TRBV27 with TRBJ2-3; tentative D call: TRBD1 (6 bases). The CDR3 is made up of 15 amino acids. The germline V gene has CDR1 MNHEY and CDR2 SMNVEV (reference sequence). The V and J ends lost 3 bases and 2 bases respectively, with 12 bases between them. The CDR3 sequence is CASSFTGHYTDTQYF. CDR3 DNA: TGTGCCAGCAGTTTCACGGGACACTACACAGATACGCAGTATTTT.

This clone was counted only a few times. The V and J genes are TRBV15 and TRBJ1-1; possibly TRBD1 for D (5 bases). The germline gives CDR1 LNHNV, CDR2 YYDKDF (reference sequence). This CDR3 spans 15 amino acids. V gave up 5 bases and J gave up 5 bases, with 18 bases separating them. Written as DNA, the CDR3 is TGTGCCACCAGCGGCAGGGAAAAGAGGAGAACTGAAGCTTTCTTT. Translating gives CATSGREKRRTEAFF.

The chain has TRBV6-6 and TRBJ2-1, with D uncertain. Germline V lookup: CDR1 MNHNY, CDR2 SVGAGI (reference sequence). The CDR3 has 11 amino acids. V lost 2 bases to trimming and J lost 8 bases, with 4 bases between them. This chain's CDR3 is CASSYVDEQFF. The CDR3 nucleotides are TGTGCCAGCAGTTACGTCGATGAGCAGTTCTTC.

The chain couples TRBV28 to TRBJ1-1; a possible D gene is TRBD1 (6 bases). The CDR3 has 14 residues. Trimming removed 5 bases from V and 3 bases from J, with 13 bases in between. Germline V gives CDR1 MDHEN, CDR2 SYDVKM. The CDR3 reads CASSLDSPDTEAFF. DNA of the CDR3: TGTGCCAGCAGTCTGGACAGTCCGGACACTGAAGCTTTCTTT.

This clone turned up a few times. The chain couples TRBV4-3 to TRBJ1-2; weak D call: TRBD1 (6 bases). Germline V gives CDR1 LGHNA, CDR2 YSLEER. The CDR3 extends over 15 amino acids. V lost 1 base to trimming and J lost 5 bases, with 14 bases between them. CDR3 in DNA: TGCGCCAGCAGCCAAGTAACAGGGCCCCCGTATGGCTACACCTTC. This gives the protein CASSQVTGPPYGYTF.

This clone was seen a few times. The chain employs TRBV21-1 and TRBJ2-7; TRBD1 is the table's D call, not checked against the DNA. TRBV21-1 is reported as a pseudogene. This CDR3 is built from 12 residues. CDR3 residues: CASSRQGDEQYF. Here the CDR3 DNA reads TGTGCCAGCAGCCGTCAGGGGGACGAGCAGTACTTC.

This rearrangement joins TRBV18 to TRBJ2-3; 8 bases fit TRBD1. Trimming removed 3 bases from V and 4 bases from J; junction bases left unmatched: 6. Germline CDR1 and CDR2: KGHSH and LQKENI. This CDR3 comprises 15 residues. CDR3 coding DNA: TGTGCCAGCTCACCTCAGGGGGCGACAGCAGATACGCAGTATTTT. The encoded protein is CASSPQGATADTQYF.

This chain links TRBV5-6 with TRBJ2-1, with a tentative D call TRBD1 (5 bases). V was cut by 3 bases and J by 3 bases, with 13 bases left in between. Per the germline V gene, CDR1 is SGHDT and CDR2 is YYEEEE. This CDR3 has 15 residues. The CDR3 loop is CASSSWGLNYNEQFF. For the CDR3, the DNA is TGTGCCAGCAGCTCCTGGGGCCTTAACTACAATGAGCAGTTCTTC.